This entry lists 7 T cell receptor beta chains sequenced from one sample in a study of blood T cell repertoires in COVID-19. Repertoires were generated with immunoSEQ multiplex PCR, while TCRdb's copy carries only in-frame clones and drops some. Of over 90,000 clones listed, 70% to 90% are singletons. Sequenced sample: peripheral blood. The receptors derive from a human donor in a cohort sampled during active COVID-19.

V usage is TRBV12-5 and J usage is TRBJ1-5; D might be TRBD1 (5 bases). Germline loops: CDR1 LGHNT, CDR2 FRNRAP. V lost 1 base to trimming and J lost 5 bases, with 18 bases between them. CDR3 length: 17 amino acids. Here the CDR3 reads CASGLDPGRGWHQPQHF. In DNA, the CDR3 is TGTGCTAGTGGTTTGGATCCTGGACGGGGGTGGCATCAGCCCCAGCATTTT.

About this clone: Within the sample, other DNA sequences also encode this same CDR3. The rearrangement joins TRBV3-1 (or the pseudogene TRBV3-2) to TRBJ1-5; D uncertain. V lost 1 base and J lost 2, with 9 bases in between. CDR1 and CDR2 (germline): LGHDT, YNNKEL (reference sequence). The CDR3 contains 15 residues. CDR3 residues: CASSQGRQGNQPQHF. In DNA form, the CDR3 reads TGTGCCAGCAGCCAAGGAAGGCAGGGCAATCAGCCCCAGCATTTT.

The rearrangement joins TRBV7-3 to TRBJ2-1; 7 bases fit TRBD2. Trimming at V came to 3 bases and at J to 8 bases, leaving 13 bases not matched to a gene. Germline values: CDR1 SGHTA, CDR2 FQGTGA. This CDR3 contains 16 residues. CDR3 sequence: CASSLGHVAGDYEQFF. For the CDR3, the DNA is TGTGCCAGCAGCTTGGGTCACGTTGCGGGGGATTATGAGCAGTTCTTC.

The V and J genes are TRBV7-8 and TRBJ2-7; 8 bases are shared with TRBD1. The germline gives CDR1 SGHVS, CDR2 FQNEAQ. The CDR3 contains 15 residues. The V gene end was trimmed by 6 bases and the J gene end by 6 bases; junction bases not matched to a gene: 13. The CDR3 here is CASRSRTGNQGEQYF. The CDR3 nucleotides are TGTGCCAGCAGGTCTAGGACAGGGAATCAAGGCGAGCAGTACTTC.

The chain recombines TRBV4-1 with TRBJ1-2; 7 positions agree with TRBD1. The germline V gene has CDR1 MGHRA and CDR2 YSYEKL. The CDR3 totals 14 residues. The trim removed 3 bases at V and 4 bases at J, leaving 5 bases unmatched. CDR3 sequence: CASSQSDRVYGYTF. The CDR3 DNA is TGCGCCAGCAGCCAGTCAGACAGGGTCTATGGCTACACCTTC.

This clone was detected a few times. The chain couples TRBV10-2 to TRBJ1-1; possible D gene TRBD1, 5 bases. CDR3 length: 13 residues. V lost 8 bases and J lost 7, with 17 bases in between. The germline CDR1 and CDR2 sequences are WSHSY and SAAADI. The CDR3 DNA reads TGCGCCAGCTCCCTGGCCAGGGCCAATGAAGCTTTCTTT. Its translation: CASSLARANEAFF.

This clone was detected only once. V is TRBV19 and J is TRBJ1-6, with a possible D match to TRBD1 (6 bases). CDR1 and CDR2 from the germline V gene are LNHDA and SQIVND (reference sequence). The V gene lost 8 bases and the J gene lost 0 bases, with 14 bases spanning the gap. This CDR3 has 16 residues. In DNA, the CDR3 is TGTGCCAGTCGCTCGAGGGGGAGCTCCTATAATTCACCCCTCCACTTT. Translated, it gives CASRSRGSSYNSPLHF.